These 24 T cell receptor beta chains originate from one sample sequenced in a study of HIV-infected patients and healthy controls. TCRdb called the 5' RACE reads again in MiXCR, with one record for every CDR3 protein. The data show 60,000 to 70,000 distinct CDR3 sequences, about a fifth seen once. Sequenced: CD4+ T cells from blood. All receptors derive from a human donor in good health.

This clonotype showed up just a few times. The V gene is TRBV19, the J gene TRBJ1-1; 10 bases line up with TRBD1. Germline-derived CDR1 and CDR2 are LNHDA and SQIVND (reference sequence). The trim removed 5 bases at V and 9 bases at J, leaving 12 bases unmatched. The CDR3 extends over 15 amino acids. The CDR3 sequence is CASSGGGTGDRKAFF. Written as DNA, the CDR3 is TGTGCCAGTAGTGGAGGCGGGACAGGGGATCGTAAAGCTTTCTTT.

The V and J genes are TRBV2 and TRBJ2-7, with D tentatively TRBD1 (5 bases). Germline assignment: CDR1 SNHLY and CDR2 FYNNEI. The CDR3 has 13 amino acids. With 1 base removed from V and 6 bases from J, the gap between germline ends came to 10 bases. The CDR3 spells CASSEEQGSEQYF. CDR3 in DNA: TGTGCCAGCAGTGAAGAGCAGGGTTCCGAGCAGTACTTC. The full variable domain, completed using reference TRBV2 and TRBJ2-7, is EPEVTQTPSHQVTQMGQEVILRCVPISNHLYFYWYRQILGQKVEFLVSFYNNEISEKSEIFDDQFSVERPDGSNFTLKIRSTKLEDSAMYFCASSEEQGSEQYFGPGTRLTVT.

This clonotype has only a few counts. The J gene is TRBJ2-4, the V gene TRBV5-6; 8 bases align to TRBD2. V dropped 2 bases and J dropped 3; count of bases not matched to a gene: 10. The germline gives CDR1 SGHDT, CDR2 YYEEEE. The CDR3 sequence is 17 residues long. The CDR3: CASSLTAGRAGKNIQYF. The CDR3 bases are TGTGCCAGCAGCTTAACAGCCGGGAGGGCGGGCAAAAACATTCAGTACTTC.

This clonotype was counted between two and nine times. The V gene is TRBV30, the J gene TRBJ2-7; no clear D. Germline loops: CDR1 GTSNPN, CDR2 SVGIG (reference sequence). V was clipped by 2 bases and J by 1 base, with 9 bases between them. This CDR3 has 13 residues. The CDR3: CAWSWRRSYEQYF. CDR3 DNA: TGTGCCTGGAGTTGGCGGCGGTCCTACGAGCAGTACTTC. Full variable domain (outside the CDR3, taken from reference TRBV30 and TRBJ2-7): SQTIHQWPATLVQPVGSPLSLECTVEGTSNPNLYWYRQAAGRGLQLLFYSVGIGQISSEVPQNLSASRPQDRQFILSSKKLLLSDSGFYLCAWSWRRSYEQYFGPGTRLTVT.

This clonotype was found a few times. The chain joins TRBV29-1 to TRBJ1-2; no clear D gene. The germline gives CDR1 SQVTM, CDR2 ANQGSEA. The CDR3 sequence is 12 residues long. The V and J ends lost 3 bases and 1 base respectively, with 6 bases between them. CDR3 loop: CSVEGYNYGYTF. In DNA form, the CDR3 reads TGCAGCGTTGAGGGGTATAACTATGGCTACACCTTC.

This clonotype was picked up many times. This CDR3 reads CASGHSGAASTDTQYF. The CDR3, as DNA: TGCGCCAGCGGGCATAGCGGGGCTGCTAGCACAGATACGCAGTATTTT. The chain is built from TRBV23-1 and TRBJ2-3, with 8 bases identical to TRBD2. TRBV23-1 qualifies as an ORF whose function is uncertain. This CDR3 contains 16 residues. V shed 8 bases, J shed 0 bases, and the junction held 10 bases outside the gene matches.

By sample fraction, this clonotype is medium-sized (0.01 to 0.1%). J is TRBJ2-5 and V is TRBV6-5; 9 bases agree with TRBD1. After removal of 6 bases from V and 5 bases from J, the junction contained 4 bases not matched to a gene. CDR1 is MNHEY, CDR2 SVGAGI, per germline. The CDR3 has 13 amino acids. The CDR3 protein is CASRRDRVETQYF. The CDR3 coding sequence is TGTGCCAGCAGGAGGGACAGGGTTGAGACCCAGTACTTC.

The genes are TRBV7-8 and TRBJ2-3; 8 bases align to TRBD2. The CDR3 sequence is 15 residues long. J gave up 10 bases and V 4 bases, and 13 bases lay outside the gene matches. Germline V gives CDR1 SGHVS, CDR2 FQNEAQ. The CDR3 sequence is CASSSGLAQSVAQYF. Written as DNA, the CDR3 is TGTGCCAGCAGCTCAGGACTAGCACAGTCCGTCGCGCAGTATTTT. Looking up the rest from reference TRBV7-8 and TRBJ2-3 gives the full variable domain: GAGVSQSPRYKVAKRGQDVALRCDPISGHVSLFWYQQALGQGPEFLTYFQNEAQLDKSGLPSDRFFAERPEGSVSTLKIQRTQQEDSAVYLCASSSGLAQSVAQYFGPGTRLTVL.

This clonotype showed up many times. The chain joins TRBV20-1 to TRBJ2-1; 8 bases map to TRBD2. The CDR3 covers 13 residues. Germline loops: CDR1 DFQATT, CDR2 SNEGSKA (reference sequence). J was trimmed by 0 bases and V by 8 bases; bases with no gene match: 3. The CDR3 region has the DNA TGCAGTTTCGGGACTAGCTCCTACAATGAGCAGTTCTTC. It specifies CSFGTSSYNEQFF.

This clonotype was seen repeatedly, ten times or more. DNA for the CDR3: TGTGCCAGCAGCTTAGAGGCCGGGAGCTCCTACAATGAGCAGTTCTTC. Translating gives CASSLEAGSSYNEQFF. The chain has TRBV7-2 and TRBJ2-1; D may be TRBD2 (6 bases). Germline assignment: CDR1 SGHTA and CDR2 FQGNSA. The V and J ends lost 1 base and 0 bases respectively, with 10 bases between them. The CDR3 consists of 16 residues.

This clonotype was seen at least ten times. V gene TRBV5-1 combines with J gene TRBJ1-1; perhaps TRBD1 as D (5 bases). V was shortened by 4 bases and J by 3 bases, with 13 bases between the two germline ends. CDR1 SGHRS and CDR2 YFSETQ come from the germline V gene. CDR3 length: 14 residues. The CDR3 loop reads CASSPWGSDTEAFF. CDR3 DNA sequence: TGCGCCAGCAGCCCTTGGGGGTCGGACACTGAAGCTTTCTTT.

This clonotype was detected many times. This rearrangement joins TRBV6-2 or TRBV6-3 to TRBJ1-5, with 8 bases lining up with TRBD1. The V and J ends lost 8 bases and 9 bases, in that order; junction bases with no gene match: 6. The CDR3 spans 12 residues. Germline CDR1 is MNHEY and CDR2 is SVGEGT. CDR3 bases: TGTGCCAGCGGGACAGGATCCACGCCCCAGCATTTT. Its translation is CASGTGSTPQHF.

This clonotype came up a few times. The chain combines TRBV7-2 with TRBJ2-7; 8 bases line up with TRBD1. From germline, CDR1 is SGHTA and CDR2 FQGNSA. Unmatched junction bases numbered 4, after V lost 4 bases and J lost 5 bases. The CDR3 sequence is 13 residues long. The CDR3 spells CASSSRTGNEQYF. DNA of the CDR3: TGTGCCAGCAGCTCCCGGACAGGGAACGAGCAGTACTTC.

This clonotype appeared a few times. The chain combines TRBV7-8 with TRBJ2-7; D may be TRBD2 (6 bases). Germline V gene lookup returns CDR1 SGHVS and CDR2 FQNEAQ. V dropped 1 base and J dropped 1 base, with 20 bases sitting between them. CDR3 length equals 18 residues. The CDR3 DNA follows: TGTGCCAGCAGCTTAGAGGAGGGCCGGCCAGGGTATTCCTACGAGCAGTACTTC. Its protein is CASSLEEGRPGYSYEQYF.

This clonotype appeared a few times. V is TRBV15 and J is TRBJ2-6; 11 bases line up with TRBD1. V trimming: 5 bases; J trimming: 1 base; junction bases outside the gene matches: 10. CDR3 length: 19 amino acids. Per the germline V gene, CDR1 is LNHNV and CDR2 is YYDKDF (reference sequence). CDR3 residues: CATSGRDRGKKSGANVLTF. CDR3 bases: TGTGCCACCAGCGGACGGGACAGGGGGAAAAAATCTGGGGCCAACGTCCTGACTTTC.

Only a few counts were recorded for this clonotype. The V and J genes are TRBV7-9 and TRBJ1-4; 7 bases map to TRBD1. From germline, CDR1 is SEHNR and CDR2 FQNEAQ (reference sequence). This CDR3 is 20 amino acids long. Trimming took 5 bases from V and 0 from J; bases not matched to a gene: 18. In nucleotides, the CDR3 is TGTGCCAGCAGCCCCAGAGACAGGGAGGCAAACCCGGCAACTAATGAAAAACTGTTTTTT. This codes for CASSPRDREANPATNEKLFF.

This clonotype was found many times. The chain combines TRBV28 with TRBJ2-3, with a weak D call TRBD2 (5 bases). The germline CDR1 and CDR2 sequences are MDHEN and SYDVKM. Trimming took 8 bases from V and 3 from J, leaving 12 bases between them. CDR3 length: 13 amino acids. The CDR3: CASWTLPTDTQYF. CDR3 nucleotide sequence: TGTGCCAGCTGGACTTTACCGACAGATACGCAGTATTTT.

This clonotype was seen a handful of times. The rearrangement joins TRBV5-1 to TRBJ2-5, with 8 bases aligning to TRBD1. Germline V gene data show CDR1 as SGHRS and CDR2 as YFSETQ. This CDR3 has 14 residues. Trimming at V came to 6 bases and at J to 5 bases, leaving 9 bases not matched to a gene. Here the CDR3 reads CASKRQGARETQYF. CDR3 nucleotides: TGCGCCAGCAAACGTCAGGGGGCTAGGGAGACCCAGTACTTC. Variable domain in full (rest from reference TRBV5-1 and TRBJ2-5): KAGVTQTPRYLIKTRGQQVTLSCSPISGHRSVSWYQQTPGQGLQFLFEYFSETQRNKGNFPGRFSGRQFSNSRSEMNVSTLELGDSALYLCASKRQGARETQYFGPGTRLLVL.

The CDR3 loop reads CASSQDWGLNRDGYTF. Here the CDR3 DNA reads TGCGCCAGCAGCCAAGATTGGGGCCTGAACAGGGATGGCTACACCTTC. V and J are TRBV4-3 and TRBJ1-2; D perhaps matches TRBD1 (6 bases). The length of the CDR3 is 16 residues. CDR1 and CDR2 (germline): LGHNA, YSLEER. V shed 0 bases and J shed 6 bases, with 17 bases lying between them.

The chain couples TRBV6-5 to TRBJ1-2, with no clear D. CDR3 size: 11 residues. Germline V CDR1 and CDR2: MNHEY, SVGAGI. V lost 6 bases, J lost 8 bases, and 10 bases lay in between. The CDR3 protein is CASRAPQGYTF. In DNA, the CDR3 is TGTGCCAGCAGGGCCCCCCAAGGCTACACCTTC.

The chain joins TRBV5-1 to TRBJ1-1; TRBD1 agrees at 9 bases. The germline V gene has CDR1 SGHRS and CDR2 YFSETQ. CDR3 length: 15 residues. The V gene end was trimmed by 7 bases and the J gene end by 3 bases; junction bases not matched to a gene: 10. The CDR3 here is CASRTQGAGDTEAFF. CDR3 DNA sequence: TGCGCCAGCCGTACACAGGGGGCAGGGGACACTGAAGCTTTCTTT.

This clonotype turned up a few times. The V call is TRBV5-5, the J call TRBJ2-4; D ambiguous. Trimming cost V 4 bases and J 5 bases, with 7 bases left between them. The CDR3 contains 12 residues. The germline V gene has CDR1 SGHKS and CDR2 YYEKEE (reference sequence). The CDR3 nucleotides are TGTGCCAGCAGCGTCCATCAAAACATTCAGTACTTC. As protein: CASSVHQNIQYF.

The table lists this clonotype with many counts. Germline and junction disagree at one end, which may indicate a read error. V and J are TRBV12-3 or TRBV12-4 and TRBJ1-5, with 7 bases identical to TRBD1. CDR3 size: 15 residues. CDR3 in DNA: TGTGCCAGCAGTTTAGCGACAGGGAGCAGTCAGCCCCAGCATTTT. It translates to CASSLATGSSQPQHF.

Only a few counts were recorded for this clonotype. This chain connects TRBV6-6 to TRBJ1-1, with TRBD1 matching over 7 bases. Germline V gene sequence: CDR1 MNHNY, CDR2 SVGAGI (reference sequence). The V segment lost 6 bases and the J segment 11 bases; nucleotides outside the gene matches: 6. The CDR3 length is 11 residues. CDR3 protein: CASSFTGVAFF. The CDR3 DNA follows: TGTGCCAGCAGCTTCACAGGGGTGGCTTTCTTT.